These 14 T cell receptor beta chains originate from one sample sequenced in a study of cytotoxic CD8 clonotypes in ibrutinib-treated CLL. Data came from immunoSEQ multiplex PCR; TCRdb stores just in-frame clones and leaves some out. The sample has around 70,000 clones, around nine tenths seen once. This specimen was PBMCs, taken after 12 months of ibrutinib treatment. The receptors come from a human donor with chronic lymphocytic leukemia.

The chain combines TRBV7-3 with TRBJ1-1, with D unresolved. V lost 6 bases and J lost 0, with 8 bases in between. This CDR3 is built from 13 residues. Germline values: CDR1 SGHTA, CDR2 FQGTGA. The CDR3 coding sequence is TGTGCCAGCAGAAGCTCAATGAACACTGAAGCTTTCTTT. Protein: CASRSSMNTEAFF.

This chain connects TRBV7-9 to TRBJ2-1; D is possibly TRBD2 (6 bases). Germline V gene data show CDR1 as SEHNR and CDR2 as FQNEAQ (reference sequence). The CDR3 covers 16 residues. V lost 0 bases and J 5 bases, leaving 14 bases between the germline ends. The CDR3 here is CASSLATSTTHNEQFF. In DNA form, the CDR3 reads TGTGCCAGCAGCTTAGCGACTAGTACTACTCACAATGAGCAGTTCTTC.

V is TRBV18 and J is TRBJ1-2, with a possible D match to TRBD1 (5 bases). From germline, CDR1 is KGHSH and CDR2 LQKENI. The V and J ends lost 6 bases and 12 bases respectively, with 14 bases between them. This CDR3 has 11 amino acids. CDR3 protein: CASSPGRAHTF. As DNA, the CDR3 is TGTGCCAGCTCCCCGGGCAGGGCCCACACCTTC.

The V call is TRBV19, the J call TRBJ1-5; TRBD1 is a possible D gene (5 bases). Looked up from germline, CDR1 is LNHDA and CDR2 is SQIVND (reference sequence). V lost 3 bases and J lost 6, with 12 bases in between. This CDR3 has 14 residues. The CDR3 coding sequence is TGTGCCAGTAGTATGGGACGGGGCGGTCAGCCCCAGCATTTT. Translating it yields CASSMGRGGQPQHF.

The chain uses TRBV2 and TRBJ1-4; D unresolved. The CDR3 runs to 14 residues. Trimming pared 2 bases from V and 8 bases from J, leaving 12 bases between. Per the germline V gene, CDR1 is SNHLY and CDR2 is FYNNEI. The CDR3 loop reads CASSEQDRGEKLFF. The CDR3 coding sequence is TGTGCCAGCAGTGAACAGGACCGAGGGGAAAAACTGTTTTTT.

The chain recombines TRBV4-1 with TRBJ2-5; 9 bases align to TRBD1. The closer fit of TRBJ2-7 to the DNA end suggests the J call may be wrong. The CDR3 has 16 amino acids. The V gene's germline CDR1 is MGHRA and CDR2 YSYEKL. This chain's CDR3 is CASSQDTQGAKYEQYF. Written as DNA, the CDR3 is TGCGCCAGCAGCCAAGATACACAGGGGGCGAAGTACGAGCAGTACTTC.

This rearrangement joins TRBV9 to TRBJ2-3; 9 bases are a match to TRBD2. The germline V gene has CDR1 SGDLS and CDR2 YYNGEE. The CDR3 has 16 residues. Trimming took 4 bases from V and 0 from J; bases not matched to a gene: 6. The chain's CDR3 is CASSRLAEISTDTQYF. CDR3 in DNA: TGTGCCAGCAGCAGACTAGCGGAGATAAGCACAGATACGCAGTATTTT.

The chain carries TRBV6-5 and TRBJ2-7; D unresolved. This CDR3 has 11 residues. V was trimmed by 6 bases and J by 5 bases, leaving 8 bases between them. Germline assignment: CDR1 MNHEY and CDR2 SVGAGI. CDR3 protein: CASSYSDEQYF. The CDR3 DNA sequence: TGTGCCAGCAGCTACAGCGACGAGCAGTACTTC.

The V and J genes are TRBV6-5 and TRBJ2-7, with D hard to call. CDR1 and CDR2 from the germline V gene are MNHEY and SVGAGI. The V gene lost 2 bases and the J gene lost 0 bases, with 11 bases spanning the gap. The CDR3 is 15 amino acids. The CDR3 nucleotides read TGTGCCAGCAGTTACGCGGCACCCAGCTCCTACGAGCAGTACTTC. Protein sequence: CASSYAAPSSYEQYF.

The gene calls are TRBV19 and TRBJ2-1; D ambiguous. Germline V lookup: CDR1 LNHDA, CDR2 SQIVND (reference sequence). The CDR3 loop spans 15 amino acids. Trimming stripped 2 bases from V and 0 bases from J, with 8 bases between. CDR3 DNA sequence: TGTGCCAGTAGTATAACCATGAGCTCCTACAATGAGCAGTTCTTC. Residues: CASSITMSSYNEQFF.

The rearrangement joins TRBV29-1 to TRBJ1-4, with 7 nucleotides matching TRBD1. The CDR3 spans 14 residues. The V and J ends lost 1 base and 7 bases, in that order; junction bases with no gene match: 6. CDR1 is SQVTM, CDR2 ANQGSEA, per germline. CDR3 coding DNA: TGCAGCGTTGAAGCAGGGGGTATCGGTGAAAAACTGTTTTTT. It yields the protein CSVEAGGIGEKLFF.

The CDR3 nucleotides read TGTGCCAGCAGTTTCGGTAGCTCCTACAATGAGCAGTTCTTC. It encodes CASSFGSSYNEQFF. V is TRBV27 and J is TRBJ2-1; D gene uncertain. V was trimmed by 3 bases and J by 0 bases, leaving 6 bases between them. The CDR3 runs 14 residues. Per germline, CDR1 MNHEY and CDR2 SMNVEV (reference sequence).

The genes are TRBV6-4 and TRBJ2-1; D possibly corresponds to TRBD2 (6 bases). Germline V lookup: CDR1 MRHNA, CDR2 SNTAGT. Trimming removed 2 bases from V and 10 bases from J, with 18 bases in between. The CDR3 runs 15 residues. CDR3 amino acids: CASSDGTSGSGEQFF. In DNA form, the CDR3 reads TGTGCCAGCAGTGACGGGACTTCCGGCTCAGGGGAGCAGTTCTTC.

The chain links TRBV11-3 to TRBJ1-1; TRBD1 might be the D (6 bases). Germline CDR1 is SGHNT and CDR2 is YENEEA. The length of the CDR3 is 13 residues. V lost 4 bases, J lost 4 bases, and 10 bases lay in between. CDR3 sequence reads: CASSSVTGTEAFF. CDR3 sequence (DNA): TGTGCCAGCAGCTCCGTGACAGGCACTGAAGCTTTCTTT. Supplemented by reference TRBV11-3 and TRBJ1-1, the full variable domain reads EAGVVQSPRYKIIEKKQPVAFWCNPISGHNTLYWYLQNLGQGPELLIRYENEEAVDDSQLPKDRFSAERLKGVDSTLKIQPAELGDSAVYLCASSSVTGTEAFFGQGTRLTVV.